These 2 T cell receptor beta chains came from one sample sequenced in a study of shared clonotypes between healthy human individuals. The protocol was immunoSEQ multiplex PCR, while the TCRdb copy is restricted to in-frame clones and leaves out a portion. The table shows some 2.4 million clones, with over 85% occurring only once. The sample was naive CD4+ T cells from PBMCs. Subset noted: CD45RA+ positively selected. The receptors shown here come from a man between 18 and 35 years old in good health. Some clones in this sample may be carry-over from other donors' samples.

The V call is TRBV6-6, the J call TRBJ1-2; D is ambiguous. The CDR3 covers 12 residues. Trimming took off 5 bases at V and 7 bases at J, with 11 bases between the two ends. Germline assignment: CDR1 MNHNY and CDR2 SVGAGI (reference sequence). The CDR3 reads CASSRVILGYTF. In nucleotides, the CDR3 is TGTGCCAGCAGTCGGGTTATCCTTGGCTACACCTTC.

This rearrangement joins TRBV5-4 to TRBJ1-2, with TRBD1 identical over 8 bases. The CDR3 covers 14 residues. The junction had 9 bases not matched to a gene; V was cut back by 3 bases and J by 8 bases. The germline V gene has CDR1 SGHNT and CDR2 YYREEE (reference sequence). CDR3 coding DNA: TGTGCCAGCAGCTCTCCCGGGACAGGCCTCGGCTACACCTTC. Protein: CASSSPGTGLGYTF. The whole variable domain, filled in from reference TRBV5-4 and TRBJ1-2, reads ETGVTQSPTHLIKTRGQQVTLRCSSQSGHNTVSWYQQALGQGPQFIFQYYREEENGRGNFPPRFSGLQFPNYSSELNVNALELDDSALYLCASSSPGTGLGYTFGSGTRLTVV.